These 12 T cell receptor beta chains were sequenced from one sample in a study of early T cells in non-severe SARS-CoV-2 infection. One entry per CDR3 protein results from TCRdb running MiXCR on the 5' RACE reads. The sample lists around 68,000 distinct CDR3 sequences, roughly 12% occurring once. Specimen: whole blood, collected at baseline. Receptors originate from an adult who was a healthcare worker with PCR-confirmed SARS-CoV-2 infection or an uninfected control (not recorded which).

This clonotype was found many times. The chain employs TRBV29-1 and TRBJ1-1; possibly TRBD1 for D (6 bases). Germline V gene data show CDR1 as SQVTM and CDR2 as ANQGSEA. V was shortened by 7 bases and J by 4 bases, with 13 bases between the two germline ends. The CDR3 loop spans 12 amino acids. The CDR3 DNA follows: TGCAGCGCCCCCAGGGGAGGCACTGAAGCTTTCTTT. Translating gives CSAPRGGTEAFF. Supplemented by reference TRBV29-1 and TRBJ1-1, the full variable domain reads SAVISQKPSRDICQRGTSLTIQCQVDSQVTMMFWYRQQPGQSLTLIATANQGSEATYESGFVIDKFPISRPNLTFSTLTVSNMSPEDSSIYLCSAPRGGTEAFFGQGTRLTVV.

The chain employs TRBV11-2 and TRBJ2-5, with D unclear. Trimming cost V 4 bases and J 5 bases, with 17 bases left between them. This CDR3 is built from 15 residues. Germline assignment: CDR1 SGHAT and CDR2 FQNNGV. The CDR3 DNA reads as TGTGCCAGCAGCTCGCTTGACCAAGCGCGGGAGACCCAGTACTTC. Translated, it gives CASSSLDQARETQYF.

This clonotype has at least ten counts. CDR3 coding DNA: TGTGCCAGCAGTTTGGGCGCCGGGACAGGGTGGTCCGAAGCTTTCTTT. Translation gives CASSLGAGTGWSEAFF. The chain has TRBV27 and TRBJ1-1; 9 bases are shared with TRBD1. This CDR3 comprises 16 residues. Germline lookup yields CDR1 MNHEY and CDR2 SMNVEV (reference sequence). After removal of 3 bases from V and 8 bases from J, the junction contained 13 bases not matched to a gene.

This chain links TRBV7-2 with TRBJ1-1, with D possibly TRBD1 on 5 matching bases. Germline values: CDR1 SGHTA, CDR2 FQGNSA. This CDR3 is built from 15 residues. V gave up 3 bases and J gave up 2 bases, with 13 bases separating them. The CDR3 nucleotides read TGTGCCAGCAGCTTTCAAGGGACCTTAAACACTGAAGCTTTCTTT. Its protein product is CASSFQGTLNTEAFF.

This chain's CDR3 is CASSLLDRSSYEQYF. As DNA, the CDR3 is TGTGCCAGCAGTTTACTGGACAGAAGCTCCTACGAGCAGTACTTC. The chain couples TRBV2 to TRBJ2-7, with TRBD1 as a possible D gene (6 bases). The germline V gene has CDR1 SNHLY and CDR2 FYNNEI. This CDR3 contains 15 residues. V was shortened by 5 bases and J by 0 bases, with 14 bases between the two germline ends. The full variable domain, with the rest looked up from reference TRBV2 and TRBJ2-7, is EPEVTQTPSHQVTQMGQEVILRCVPISNHLYFYWYRQILGQKVEFLVSFYNNEISEKSEIFDDQFSVERPDGSNFTLKIRSTKLEDSAMYFCASSLLDRSSYEQYFGPGTRLTVT.

The chain has TRBV7-6 and TRBJ2-1, with TRBD2 matching 7 bases. The CDR3 loop spans 13 amino acids. Germline lookup yields CDR1 SGHVS and CDR2 FNYEAQ. The ends lost 0 bases at V and 10 bases at J; junction bases unmatched: 3. CDR3 loop: CASSLATAGEQFF. The CDR3 coding sequence is TGTGCCAGCAGCTTAGCGACAGCGGGGGAGCAGTTCTTC.

This clonotype was observed a handful of times. CDR3 protein: CSAPTTGGSYGYTF. CDR3 DNA sequence: TGCAGCGCCCCTACCACAGGGGGTAGCTATGGCTACACCTTC. J is TRBJ1-2 and V is TRBV29-1; 8 nucleotides line up with TRBD1. This CDR3 has 14 amino acids. V trimming: 7 bases; J trimming: 4 bases; junction bases outside the gene matches: 11. Germline V gives CDR1 SQVTM, CDR2 ANQGSEA.

This sequence joins TRBV6-6 and TRBJ1-1; TRBD1 matches 11 bases. This CDR3 has 16 amino acids. J gave up 6 bases and V 2 bases, and 8 bases lay outside the gene matches. Germline V CDR1 and CDR2: MNHNY, SVGAGI (reference sequence). The CDR3 protein is CASSYIKGTGGAEAFF. The DNA of the CDR3 is TGTGCCAGCAGTTACATTAAAGGGACAGGGGGAGCTGAAGCTTTCTTT.

The CDR3 DNA reads as TGTGCCAGCAGTTTAGAGAACCAGAGGGCTTTCTTT. Amino acids: CASSLENQRAFF. This chain joins TRBV28 and TRBJ1-1; D ambiguous. Between the trimmed V and J ends, which lost 2 bases and 11 bases, there was a span of 12 bases. The CDR3 covers 12 residues. The germline V gene has CDR1 MDHEN and CDR2 SYDVKM.

This clonotype appeared a few times. The J gene is TRBJ1-2, the V gene TRBV12-3 or TRBV12-4; weak D call: TRBD1 (6 bases). Trimming pared 10 bases from V and 3 bases from J, leaving 18 bases between. This CDR3 is built from 14 residues. The CDR3, as DNA: TGTGCCACCCGGAGGGGGTCCGATGACTATGGCTACACCTTC. Protein sequence: CATRRGSDDYGYTF.

In this sample, this clonotype turned up a few times. The CDR3 nucleotides read TGTGCCAGCAGTGCACAGGTGACCCTCTATGGCTACACCTTC. It translates to CASSAQVTLYGYTF. This chain links TRBV27 with TRBJ1-2; possible D gene TRBD1, 5 bases. Germline-derived CDR1 and CDR2 are MNHEY and SMNVEV (reference sequence). The CDR3 runs to 14 residues. The germline V and J ends were trimmed by 5 bases and 4 bases, with 14 bases remaining between them.

This clonotype was seen only a few times. This sequence joins TRBV30 and TRBJ1-2; D is undetermined. With 8 bases removed from V and 0 bases from J, the gap between germline ends came to 16 bases. CDR1 GTSNPN and CDR2 SVGIG come from the germline V gene (reference sequence). CDR3 length: 14 amino acids. The chain's CDR3 is CAGNRRDSNYGYTF. CDR3 bases: TGTGCCGGGAACCGCCGCGATTCTAACTATGGCTACACCTTC.